This T cell receptor beta chain was sequenced in a study of T-cell reconstitution after alpha-beta-depleted transplantation in children. Points from the study as a whole: Reports say that about two months after transplant, the alpha-beta T cells came out of several hundred graft clones that had expanded. Fresh T-cell production supplied most of the T-cell counts and diversity seen one year after transplant. Recipient T cells and thymic progenitors that survived gave rise to the high TCRbeta diversity observed at day 60 in some patients.

In this sample, this clonotype turned up a few times. Its antigen is unknown. Researchers prepared the TCRbeta library using unique molecular identifiers, the study reports. One entry per CDR3 protein results from TCRdb running MiXCR on the PCR reads. The table lists around 300,000 distinct CDR3 sequences, around 25% of them singletons, with approximately 11% in the top ten. The CDR3 runs to 14 residues. V was cut by 7 bases and J by 4 bases, with 17 bases left in between. From germline, CDR1 is SQVTM and CDR2 ANQGSEA. This chain links TRBV29-1 with TRBJ2-1; TRBD1 might be the D (6 bases). Sequenced material: PBMCs, mostly from graft donor cells, taken 180 days after TCRalphabeta/CD19-depleted stem cell transplant. The TCR was taken from a male patient younger than 18 who had a stem cell transplant for acute lymphoblastic leukemia, so the T cells may come from the graft donor. The CDR3 sequence is CSAEVTGPYNEQFF. The CDR3 coding sequence is TGCAGCGCCGAAGTAACAGGGCCTTACAATGAGCAGTTCTTC.